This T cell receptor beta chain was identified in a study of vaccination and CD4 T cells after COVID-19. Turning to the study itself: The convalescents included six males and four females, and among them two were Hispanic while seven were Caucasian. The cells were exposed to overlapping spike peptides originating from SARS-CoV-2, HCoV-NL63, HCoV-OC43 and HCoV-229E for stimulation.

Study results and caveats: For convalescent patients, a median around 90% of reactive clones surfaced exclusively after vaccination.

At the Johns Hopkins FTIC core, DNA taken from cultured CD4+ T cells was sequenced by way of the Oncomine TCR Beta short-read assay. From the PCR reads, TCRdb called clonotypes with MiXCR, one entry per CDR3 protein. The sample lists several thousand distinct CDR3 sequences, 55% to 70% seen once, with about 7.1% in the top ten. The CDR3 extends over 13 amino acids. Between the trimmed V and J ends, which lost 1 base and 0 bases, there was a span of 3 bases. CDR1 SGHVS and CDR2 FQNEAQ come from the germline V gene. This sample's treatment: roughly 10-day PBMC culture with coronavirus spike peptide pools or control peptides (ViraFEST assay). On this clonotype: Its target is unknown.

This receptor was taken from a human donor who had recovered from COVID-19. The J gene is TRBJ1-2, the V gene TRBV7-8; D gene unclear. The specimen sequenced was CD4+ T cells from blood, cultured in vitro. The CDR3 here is CASSLESNYGYTF. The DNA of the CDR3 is TGTGCCAGCAGCTTAGAGTCTAACTATGGCTACACCTTC.